This T cell receptor beta chain was profiled in a study of blood T cell repertoires in COVID-19. The overall study: Samples taken during acute and convalescent COVID-19 were collected in the United States, Italy and Spain.

This CDR3 has 15 amino acids. The trim removed 3 bases at V and 5 bases at J, leaving 7 bases unmatched. From germline, CDR1 is ENHRY and CDR2 SYGVKD. Living in 24 US areas, the participants were between about 18 and 95 years of age. Sequencing was performed with immunoSEQ multiplex PCR; in TCRdb, only in-frame clones are kept and a portion is missing. The repertoire holds over 200,000 clones, with around 90% as singletons. This clonotype was obtained from a woman in her thirties who had been exposed to COVID-19. The sequenced sample was PBMCs or T cells enriched from blood (not recorded which). This sequence joins TRBV10-3 and TRBJ2-5, with TRBD2 matching over 9 bases. The CDR3 spells CAISEQAGGGETQYF. The CDR3 DNA reads as TGTGCCATCAGTGAACAAGCGGGAGGAGGTGAGACCCAGTACTTC.